This note documents a single T cell receptor (beta chain) sequence. These data come from a study of blood T cell repertoires in COVID-19. Method: immunoSEQ multiplex PCR; TCRdb's copy keeps in-frame clones and lacks some. The table has approximately 98,000 clones, around four fifths seen once; the top ten hold 4% to 4.5%. The clonotype was recovered from a woman in her 70s with acute or convalescent COVID-19. Source material: peripheral blood.

CDR3 sequence reads: CASSPSGTEFYGYTF. In nucleotides, the CDR3 is TGTGCCAGCAGCCCATCGGGGACAGAATTCTATGGCTACACCTTC. V is TRBV9 and J is TRBJ1-2, with 7 bases aligning to TRBD1. This CDR3 comprises 15 residues. Germline lookup yields CDR1 SGDLS and CDR2 YYNGEE. Losses at the gene ends were 4 bases for V and 4 bases for J; bases not matched to a gene: 10.